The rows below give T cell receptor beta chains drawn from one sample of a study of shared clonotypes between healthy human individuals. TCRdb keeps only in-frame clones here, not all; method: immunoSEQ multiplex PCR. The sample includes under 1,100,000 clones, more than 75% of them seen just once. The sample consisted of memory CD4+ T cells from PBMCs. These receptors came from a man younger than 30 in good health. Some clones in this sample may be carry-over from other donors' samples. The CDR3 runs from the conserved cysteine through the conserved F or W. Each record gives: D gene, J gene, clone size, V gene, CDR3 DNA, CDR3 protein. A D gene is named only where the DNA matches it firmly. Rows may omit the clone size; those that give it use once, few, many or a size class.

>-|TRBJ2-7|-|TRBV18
TGTGCCAGCTCACTGGCATTTACCTCCTACGAGCAGTACTTC
CASSLAFTSYEQYF
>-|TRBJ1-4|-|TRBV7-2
TGTGCCAGCAGCCGGTGGGAGCTAACTAATGAAAAACTGTTTTTT
CASSRWELTNEKLFF
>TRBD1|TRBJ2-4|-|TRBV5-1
TGCGCCAGCAGCTTGGAATCAGGGGGCTTAGCCAAAAACATTCAGTACTTC
CASSLESGGLAKNIQYF
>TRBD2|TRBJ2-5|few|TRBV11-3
TGTGCCAGCAGCTTAGATAGTGCTAGCGGGAGAGAGACCCAGTACTTC
CASSLDSASGRETQYF
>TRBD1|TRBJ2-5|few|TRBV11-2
TGTGCCAGCAGCCTCAGCCGGGACAGGGGGAGGGAGACCCAGTACTTC
CASSLSRDRGRETQYF
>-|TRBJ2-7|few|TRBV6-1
TGTGCCAGCAGTGAACCTCTGACTAGGTTCATCCCCGAGCAGTACTTC
CASSEPLTRFIPEQYF
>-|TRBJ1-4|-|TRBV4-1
TGCGCCAGCAGCCAAGCTGAGGGGCGGGCAACTAATGAAAAACTGTTTTTT
CASSQAEGRATNEKLFF
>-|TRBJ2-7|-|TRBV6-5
TGTGCCAGCAGAAACCAGGGCTGGTCCTACGAGCAGTACTTC
CASRNQGWSYEQYF
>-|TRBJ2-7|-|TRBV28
TGTGCCAGCAGTTTATCATCTGGAAACGAGCAGTACTTC
CASSLSSGNEQYF
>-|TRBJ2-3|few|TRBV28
TGTGCCAGCAGTTCTAGTTCAAGAGATACGCAGTATTTT
CASSSSSRDTQYF